Listed here is a single T cell receptor beta chain. It has no known antigen specificity. It has no much larger one-base neighbor in the sample; base qualities were not kept. The immunoSEQ assay at survey resolution was used to sequence TCRbeta rearrangements from genomic DNA. As for the authors' bioinformatics: In the TCR sequencing data, the lowest productive clonotype frequency that could be detected was 2.59 x 10-5. Analyses included only productive TCRbeta rearrangements, meaning complete and in-frame sequences. Clonality for each sample was calculated as Simpson clonality in the immunoSEQ Analyzer version 3.0. Clones were binned by frequency as very rare, small, medium, large (1-20%) or hyperexpanded (>20%). Generation probabilities were estimated with OLGA 1.2.3, V-gene circos plots were generated with VDJtools, specificities were searched for in VDJdb, and CDR3 motifs were identified with GLIPH. The table was pulled from immuneACCESS by TCRdb, which kept in-frame rearrangements only. Such tables lose some clones; where checked, under half of the loss comes from unresolved V genes, and the rest has no known cause. That table gives V, J and clone size, and the DNA gave D and trimming. In this sample the table shows roughly 40,000 clones, around 85% of which occur a single time. The ten largest account for 2.5% to 3% of the sample.

The healthy control group was made up of a few dozen blood donors, and the Finnish Red Cross blood service supplied their buffy coats. All TCR-sequenced material derived from peripheral blood: patient blood samples and healthy donor buffy coats. Ficoll-Hypaque gradient centrifugation was used to isolate peripheral blood mononuclear cells. For the healthy controls, CD4+ cells were obtained from buffy coats by magnetic purification. The Gentra Puregene Cell and Tissue kit was used to extract genomic DNA, and a Qubit 2.0 fluorometer was used to measure the amount of genomic DNA. This specimen comes from a study of STAT5B mutations in CD4+ large granular lymphocyte leukemia (dated by TCRdb to about 2022). About the full investigation: Among the healthy controls, the CDR3 'QG' motif was associated with a particular HLA allele. Flow cytometry on FACSCanto II or FACSVerse showed that the purified fractions were more than 95% pure among lymphocytes. The TCRbeta repertoires of CD4+ T-cell large granular lymphocyte leukemia patients were compared with the TCRbeta repertoires of healthy blood donors.

What the study reported, not specific to this receptor: CD4-sorted patient repertoires appeared more clonal than healthy CD4+ repertoires, and this difference persisted after removing the putative leukemic clones. The data were not HLA-matched, and the higher clonality in CD4+ T-LGLL than in CD8+ T-LGLL could be due to the relatively small sample size. Main leukemic clonotypes were private to each patient, although less than 30% of the main leukemic clonotypes were found at low frequency in the non-leukemic repertoires of other patients. Enrichment of TRBV06-family usage was observed among the top patient clones (8/27) relative to healthy controls (2/35).

Between the V and J ends, shortened by 0 bases and 5 bases respectively, the junction contains 11 bases. The CDR3 measures 15 amino acids from cysteine to phenylalanine. Only the CDR3 DNA stays, 45 bases, in frame from base 1. CDR1 and CDR2, looked up from the germline V gene, are SNHLY and FYNNEI. The chain links TRBV2 with TRBJ2-1, with no confident D gene call. Sequencing was carried out using CD4+ T cells from blood buffy coats. The TCR was taken from a human donor in good health. The DNA is TGTGCCAGCAGTGAAGCGGGTGACCATGACAATGAGCAGTTCTTC. The encoded protein is CASSEAGDHDNEQFF.